This T cell receptor beta chain was retrieved from a study of cytomegalovirus exposure and HLA in healthy donors. Whole-study findings and limits: Accurate HLA-A and HLA-B prediction from TCR beta sequences was reported for most subjects. Analyzed later, association rates of TCRs varied across HLA loci, with DRB1 most and HLA-C fewest. A link between a missense DCLRE1C variant and TCR beta V- and J-gene trimming emerged from a later analysis.

There are 13 residues in the CDR3. Deletions cut 0 bases from V and 4 bases from J, with 10 bases between. The germline V gene has CDR1 GTSNPN and CDR2 SVGIG (reference sequence). With 60 Vbeta and 13 Jbeta primers, the PCR was carried out. Produced via immunoSEQ multiplex PCR; TCRdb's table is partial and in-frame only. Of more than 200,000 clones listed, roughly 84% were seen once; the top ten hold 1.1% to 1.5%. This clone showed up just once. Its antigen remains unknown. The sequence derives from a girl aged 5-17 years in good health and CMV-seronegative. What was sequenced was PBMCs. V and J are TRBV30 and TRBJ2-7, with D unclear. CDR3 residues: CAWSVRGSYEQYF. The CDR3 DNA reads TGTGCCTGGAGTGTACGTGGCAGTTACGAGCAGTACTTC.